The clone carrying this T cell receptor beta chain was seen only once. The antigen is not known. A clone one base away is much larger, so this may be a read error. Axillary draining lymph nodes of breast cancer patients supplied the node samples. Each CDR3 protein gets one entry after TCRdb re-called the multiplex PCR reads with MiXCR. The data contain 250,000 or so distinct CDR3 sequences, 30% of them singletons. These data come from a study of breast tumors, draining lymph nodes, adjacent tissues. The junction had 7 bases not matched to a gene; V was cut back by 0 bases and J by 6 bases. The length of the CDR3 is 16 residues. CDR1 and CDR2 (germline): LGHNA, YSLEER. Study-wide results and caveats: The data were judged consistent with most tumor T cells coming from lymph node and expanding in tumor.

This rearrangement joins TRBV4-3 to TRBJ2-1; 8 positions agree with TRBD2. Material for sequencing was axillary lymph node tissue. This receptor was obtained from a female donor with breast cancer. Some clones in this sample may be carry-over from other donors' samples. DNA for the CDR3: TGCGCCAGCAGCCAAGATCCCAGCGGGAGAGGCAATGAGCAGTTCTTC. Translated, it gives CASSQDPSGRGNEQFF.